These 6 T cell receptor beta chains originate from one sample sequenced in a study of pediatric ulcerative colitis. Clones were read by immunoSEQ multiplex PCR, and TCRdb kept only the in-frame ones, dropping some. This sample carries 11,000 to 15,000 clones, approximately 90% of them seen once, and the ten largest clones take over 0.9%. The sample comprised blood. These TCRs come from a boy younger than 18 with moderate ulcerative colitis.

This clone was detected once. This sequence joins TRBV28 and TRBJ1-6; 7 bases fit TRBD1. Germline values: CDR1 MDHEN, CDR2 SYDVKM. J lost 0 bases, V lost 5 bases, and 16 bases had no gene match. The CDR3 totals 20 residues. The CDR3 here is CASSIRDRRSFSSYNSPLHF. CDR3 nucleotide sequence: TGTGCCAGCAGTATCCGGGACAGACGGTCCTTTAGCTCCTATAATTCACCCCTCCACTTT.

The chain has TRBV6-5 and TRBJ2-1; D call uncertain. The CDR3 runs to 13 residues. The germline CDR1 and CDR2 sequences are MNHEY and SVGAGI. V was clipped by 2 bases and J by 9 bases, with 11 bases between them. The CDR3: CASSYGSGVEQFF. The DNA for the CDR3 is TGTGCCAGCAGTTACGGGTCCGGTGTTGAGCAGTTCTTC.

The J gene is TRBJ2-4, the V gene TRBV27; no clear D gene. V was shortened by 6 bases and J by 2 bases, with 17 bases between the two germline ends. The CDR3 loop spans 16 amino acids. Germline lookup yields CDR1 MNHEY and CDR2 SMNVEV (reference sequence). The CDR3: CASSEPVLWSKNIQYF. The CDR3 nucleotides read TGTGCCAGCAGCGAACCCGTTTTGTGGTCCAAAAACATTCAGTACTTC.

This sequence joins TRBV9 and TRBJ1-3; D might be TRBD1 (6 bases). This CDR3 has 16 amino acids. The germline gives CDR1 SGDLS, CDR2 YYNGEE. The V end lost 0 bases, the J end lost 0 bases, and 10 bases lay between the germline ends. The CDR3 nucleotides read TGTGCCAGCAGCGTAGTTAGAGGGGGCTCTGGAAACACCATATATTTT. Translation: CASSVVRGGSGNTIYF.

The V gene is TRBV2, the J gene TRBJ2-1; 7 nucleotides match TRBD1. Germline loops: CDR1 SNHLY, CDR2 FYNNEI. This CDR3 is 14 amino acids long. Trimming at V came to 3 bases and at J to 6 bases, leaving 5 bases not matched to a gene. The chain's CDR3 is CASSDGRGSNEQFF. CDR3 coding DNA: TGTGCCAGCAGTGATGGCAGGGGGTCCAATGAGCAGTTCTTC.

This clone has only a few counts. The rearrangement joins TRBV27 to TRBJ1-2; perhaps TRBD1 as D (6 bases). CDR3 length equals 15 residues. V dropped 5 bases and J dropped 1 base, with 14 bases sitting between them. Germline CDR1 and CDR2: MNHEY and SMNVEV (reference sequence). CDR3 loop: CASSRGKGDNYGYTF. The DNA for the CDR3 is TGTGCCAGCAGTCGAGGGAAGGGGGATAACTATGGCTACACCTTC.